Listed below are T cell receptor beta chains from one sample, sequenced in a study of T-cell memory formation after mild COVID-19. A single record per CDR3 protein comes from TCRdb applying MiXCR to the 5' RACE reads. The table has 450,000 to 650,000 distinct CDR3 sequences, 18% seen once. The material sequenced was PBMCs or a T cell subset sorted from them (not recorded which). The source is an adult woman who had mild COVID-19 (a few samples of this study predate the infection). Cell type and time point are not known. CDR3s leave out the opening cysteine and the closing phenylalanine or tryptophan. Fields, in order: J gene, V gene, CDR3 protein.

J: TRBJ2-7; V: TRBV20-1; CDR3: SAEPGLAGSYEQY
J: TRBJ2-7; V: TRBV6-5; CDR3: ASSYGARNEQY
J: TRBJ2-3; V: TRBV7-3; CDR3: ASSQSGTTADTQY
J: TRBJ1-6; V: TRBV5-6; CDR3: ASSLEETGDSPLH
J: TRBJ2-5; V: TRBV20-1; CDR3: SALDGQETQY
J: TRBJ1-5; V: TRBV7-9; CDR3: ASSLEAGNQPQH
J: TRBJ2-1; V: TRBV12-3/TRBV12-4; CDR3: ASSLTRRTHNEQF
J: TRBJ2-1; V: TRBV18; CDR3: ASSLGQRGYNEQF
J: TRBJ2-1; V: TRBV27; CDR3: ASRGAGSNEQF
J: TRBJ2-5; V: TRBV11-2; CDR3: ASSLSSGGSETQY
J: TRBJ2-1; V: TRBV5-1; CDR3: ASSSLRGWGLGSYNEQF
J: TRBJ2-7; V: TRBV29-1; CDR3: SVGTMGRNEQY
J: TRBJ2-7; V: TRBV4-2; CDR3: ASSTTVGLAGAEQY
J: TRBJ2-1; V: TRBV29-1; CDR3: SVRDTGSYNEQF
J: TRBJ1-1; V: TRBV12-3/TRBV12-4; CDR3: ASSRTPSGVRGTEAF
J: TRBJ2-5; V: TRBV30; CDR3: ACVPPGAAETQY
J: TRBJ1-1; V: TRBV6-6; CDR3: ASSYFGGAEAF
J: TRBJ2-3; V: TRBV7-2; CDR3: ASSLMGTFTDTQY
J: TRBJ2-7; V: TRBV2; CDR3: ASSEFLAPYEQY
J: TRBJ2-7; V: TRBV6-5; CDR3: ASSTNPGEQY
J: TRBJ1-1; V: TRBV18; CDR3: ASSPSDSNTEAF
J: TRBJ2-1; V: TRBV24-1; CDR3: ATSDLTGSQNEQF
J: TRBJ1-5; V: TRBV7-9; CDR3: ASSRTGGANQPQH
J: TRBJ2-2; V: TRBV18; CDR3: ASSLQPYSGELF
J: TRBJ1-3; V: TRBV12-3/TRBV12-4; CDR3: ASRDFGTAFSGNTIY